Included here is one TCR beta chain sequence, with context. Its specificity is unknown. The protocol was immunoSEQ multiplex PCR, while the TCRdb copy is restricted to in-frame clones and leaves out a portion. The sample shows some 83,000 clones, about 86% of them seen only once. The CDR3 spans 15 residues. V lost 3 bases to trimming and J lost 5 bases, with 16 bases between them. Germline loops: CDR1 KGHSH, CDR2 LQKENI. This entry belongs to a study of OX40 agonist ivuxolimab in advanced cancers. As for the study in general: Subjects had a mean age of around 60 years, with a range of about 23 to 85; around 80% were male.

Study conclusions and caveats: At 0.1 to 3.0 mg/kg, CD4+ and CD8+ blood T cells expanded clonally by week 6.

This specimen was CD4+ or CD8+ T cells sorted from blood, taken in a trial of the OX40 agonist ivuxolimab. This TCR was recovered from an adult with an advanced solid tumor such as melanoma, head and neck, liver or kidney cancer. This rearrangement joins TRBV18 to TRBJ2-5; either TRBD1 or TRBD2 may supply D (5 bases each). The CDR3 loop is CASSPRDVPEETQYF. DNA of the CDR3: TGTGCCAGCTCACCGAGGGACGTCCCCGAGGAGACCCAGTACTTC.